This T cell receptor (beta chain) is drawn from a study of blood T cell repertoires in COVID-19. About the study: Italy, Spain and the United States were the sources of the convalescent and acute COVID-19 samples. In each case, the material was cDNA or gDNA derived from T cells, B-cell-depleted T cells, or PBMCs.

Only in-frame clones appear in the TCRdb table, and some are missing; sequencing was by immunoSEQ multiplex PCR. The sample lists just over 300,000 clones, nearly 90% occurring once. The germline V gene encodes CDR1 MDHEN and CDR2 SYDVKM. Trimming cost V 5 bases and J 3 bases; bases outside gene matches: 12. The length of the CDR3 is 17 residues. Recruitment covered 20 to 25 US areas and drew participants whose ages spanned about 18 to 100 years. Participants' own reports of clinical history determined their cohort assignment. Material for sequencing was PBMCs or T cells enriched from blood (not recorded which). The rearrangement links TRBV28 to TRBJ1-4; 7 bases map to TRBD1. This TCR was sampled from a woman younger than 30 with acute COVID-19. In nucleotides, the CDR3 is TGTGCCAGCAGTGGGAGACTCCTTCAGGGGGCTAATGAAAAACTGTTTTTT. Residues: CASSGRLLQGANEKLFF.